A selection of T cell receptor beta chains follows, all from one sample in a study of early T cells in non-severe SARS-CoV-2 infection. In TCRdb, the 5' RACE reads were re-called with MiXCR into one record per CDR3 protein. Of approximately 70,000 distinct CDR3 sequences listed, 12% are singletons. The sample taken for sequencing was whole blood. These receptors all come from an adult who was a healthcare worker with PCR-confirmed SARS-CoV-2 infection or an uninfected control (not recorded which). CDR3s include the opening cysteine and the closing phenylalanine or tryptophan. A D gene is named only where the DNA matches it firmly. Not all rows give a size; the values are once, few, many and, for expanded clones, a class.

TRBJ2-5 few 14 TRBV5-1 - TGCGCCAGTAAGGCCGGGACTTCAGAAGAGACCCAGTACTTC CASKAGTSEETQYF
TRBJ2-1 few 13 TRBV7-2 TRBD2 TGTGCCAGCAGCTTACTTTCTAGCGGTGAGCAGTTCTTC CASSLLSSGEQFF
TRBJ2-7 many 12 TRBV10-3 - TGTGCCATCAGTGAAGGAGCGAACGAGCAGTACTTC CAISEGANEQYF
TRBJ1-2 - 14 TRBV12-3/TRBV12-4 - TGTGCCAGCAGTTTAGCGCCGACAGGATATGGCTACACCTTC CASSLAPTGYGYTF
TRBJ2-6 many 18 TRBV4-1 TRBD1 TGCGCCAGCAGCCAAGATCGAGCAGGGGGCTCTGGGGCCAACGTCCTGACTTTC CASSQDRAGGSGANVLTF
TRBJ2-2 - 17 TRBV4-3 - TGCGCCAGCAGCGAAGACTACCGGGTCATAAAAGCCGGGGAGCTGTTTTTT CASSEDYRVIKAGELFF
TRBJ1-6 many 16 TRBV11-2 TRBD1 TGTGCCAGCAGAACCGGGACAGGGGCCTATAATTCACCCCTCCACTTT CASRTGTGAYNSPLHF
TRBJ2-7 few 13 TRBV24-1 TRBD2 TGTGCCACCAGTGCCGGGAGGGGCTACGAGCAGTACTTC CATSAGRGYEQYF
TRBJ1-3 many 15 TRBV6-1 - TGTGCCAGCAGTGAAACGACCCTCCAACGAAACACCATATATTTT CASSETTLQRNTIYF
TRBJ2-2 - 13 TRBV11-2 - TGTGCCAGCAGCTTACGGGGAACCGGGGAGCTGTTTTTT CASSLRGTGELFF
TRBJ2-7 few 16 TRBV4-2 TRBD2 TGTGCCAGCAGCCAAGATCGGCCTAGCGGAGGGCTGGAGCAGTACTTC CASSQDRPSGGLEQYF
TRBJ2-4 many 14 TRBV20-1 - TGCAGTGCTGAAGACAGGAGACGTCGGGACATTCAGTACTTC CSAEDRRRRDIQYF
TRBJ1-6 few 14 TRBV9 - TGTGCCAGCAGAGTTCCATCAGGGACTTCACCCCTCCACTTT CASRVPSGTSPLHF
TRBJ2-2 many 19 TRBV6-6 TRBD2 TGTGCCAGCAGTTATACCGGGACTAGCGGGTTACAGAACACCGGGGAGCTGTTTTTT CASSYTGTSGLQNTGELFF
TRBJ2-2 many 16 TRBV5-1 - TGCGCCAGCAGCTTGGTCGTCAGCCCAAACACCGGGGAGCTGTTTTTT CASSLVVSPNTGELFF